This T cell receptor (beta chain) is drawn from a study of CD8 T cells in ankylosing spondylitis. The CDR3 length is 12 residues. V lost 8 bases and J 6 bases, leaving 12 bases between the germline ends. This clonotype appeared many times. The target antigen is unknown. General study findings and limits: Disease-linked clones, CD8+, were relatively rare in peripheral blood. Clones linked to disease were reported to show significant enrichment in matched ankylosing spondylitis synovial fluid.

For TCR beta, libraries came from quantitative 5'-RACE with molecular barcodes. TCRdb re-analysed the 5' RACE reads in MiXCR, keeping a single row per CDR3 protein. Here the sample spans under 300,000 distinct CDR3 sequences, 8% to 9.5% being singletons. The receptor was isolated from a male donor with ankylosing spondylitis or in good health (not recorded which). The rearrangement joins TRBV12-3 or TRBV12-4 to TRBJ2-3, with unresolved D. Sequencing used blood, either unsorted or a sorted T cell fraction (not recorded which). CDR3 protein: CASRAEADTQYF. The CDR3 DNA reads TGTGCCAGCCGTGCAGAGGCCGATACGCAGTATTTT.